This TCR beta chain emerged from a study of CD4 T cells in relation to SARS-CoV-2 and coronaviruses. Study details: ViraFEST: approximately 10-day antigen culture of PBMCs, then TCR beta CDR3 sequencing.

Study-wide points: According to naive versus memory sequencing, detected responses are memory recall, not newly primed. Crossreactive clones expanded significantly less to SARS-CoV-2 than monoreactive clones.

With regard to this clone: What it recognizes is unknown.

Sequenced by immunoSEQ multiplex PCR; TCRdb stores in-frame clones only, minus some. The sample has about 36,000 clones, about 79% seen once; the top ten hold 6% to 8%. Naive or memory CD4+ cells were cultured 1:1 with T cell-depleted PBMCs plus CEF. This CDR3 has 16 amino acids. The V and J ends lost 7 bases and 3 bases, in that order; junction bases with no gene match: 12. Germline lookup yields CDR1 MDHEN and CDR2 SYDVKM. The J gene is TRBJ1-5, the V gene TRBV28; 7 positions match TRBD1. Sequencing used naive CD4+ T cells from PBMCs, cultured in vitro. Subset reported: naive CD4+ T cells isolated by negative enrichment. The source is an adult with COVID-19. CDR3 DNA sequence: TGTGCCAGCACCCCCCCCAGACAGGGCCACAATCAGCCCCAGCATTTT. Its translation: CASTPPRQGHNQPQHF.